Listed below are T cell receptor beta chains from one sample, sequenced in a study of cytomegalovirus exposure and HLA in healthy donors. TCRdb keeps only in-frame clones here, not all; method: immunoSEQ multiplex PCR. The sample lists about 140,000 clones, around 93% seen once, with 1.8% in the top ten. The sample consisted of PBMCs. The receptors stem from a man aged 18 to 29 in good health and CMV-seropositive. The CDR3 runs from the conserved cysteine through the conserved F or W. Each record gives: D gene, clone size, V gene, J gene, CDR3 protein, CDR3 DNA. D genes are given only for firm matches. The size field is filled for only some rows; it gives once, few, many or a size class.

D gene: .
clone size: .
V gene: TRBV28
J gene: TRBJ2-5
CDR3 protein: CASSSVRETQYF
CDR3 DNA: TGTGCCAGCAGTTCAGTAAGAGAGACCCAGTACTTC

D gene: .
clone size: .
V gene: TRBV27
J gene: TRBJ1-1
CDR3 protein: CASSLSAGGYTEAFF
CDR3 DNA: TGTGCCAGCAGTTTATCCGCGGGGGGGTACACTGAAGCTTTCTTT

D gene: .
clone size: .
V gene: TRBV4-2
J gene: TRBJ2-3
CDR3 protein: CASSQDLRITDTQYF
CDR3 DNA: TGTGCCAGCAGCCAAGATCTACGTATCACAGATACGCAGTATTTT

D gene: .
clone size: .
V gene: TRBV5-1
J gene: TRBJ2-5
CDR3 protein: CASSLGVDETQYF
CDR3 DNA: TGCGCCAGCAGCTTAGGGGTGGACGAGACCCAGTACTTC

D gene: TRBD1
clone size: .
V gene: TRBV7-2
J gene: TRBJ2-1
CDR3 protein: CASSLAIQQGEYEQFF
CDR3 DNA: TGTGCCAGCAGCTTAGCTATCCAACAGGGGGAGTATGAGCAGTTCTTC

D gene: TRBD2
clone size: once
V gene: TRBV5-1
J gene: TRBJ2-1
CDR3 protein: CASSLYWREGYNEQFF
CDR3 DNA: TGCGCCAGCAGCCTATACTGGCGGGAGGGTTACAATGAGCAGTTCTTC

D gene: .
clone size: .
V gene: TRBV5-4
J gene: TRBJ2-4
CDR3 protein: CASRGAGPKNIQYF
CDR3 DNA: TGTGCCAGCAGAGGGGCGGGACCCAAAAACATTCAGTACTTC

D gene: .
clone size: .
V gene: TRBV5-5
J gene: TRBJ2-1
CDR3 protein: CASRPSAYNEQFF
CDR3 DNA: TGTGCCAGCCGGCCTAGCGCCTACAATGAGCAGTTCTTC

D gene: .
clone size: few
V gene: TRBV2
J gene: TRBJ2-3
CDR3 protein: CASSGVEGADTQYF
CDR3 DNA: TGTGCCAGCAGTGGGGTAGAGGGCGCTGATACGCAGTATTTT

D gene: .
clone size: .
V gene: TRBV6-6
J gene: TRBJ1-1
CDR3 protein: CASSYRGWTEAFF
CDR3 DNA: TGTGCCAGCAGTTATAGGGGTTGGACTGAAGCTTTCTTT

D gene: .
clone size: .
V gene: TRBV27
J gene: TRBJ1-2
CDR3 protein: CASSFIPGLVANYGYTF
CDR3 DNA: TGTGCCAGCAGTTTCATCCCAGGGTTGGTAGCTAACTATGGCTACACCTTC

D gene: .
clone size: .
V gene: TRBV5-1
J gene: TRBJ1-2
CDR3 protein: CASSLDFYGYTF
CDR3 DNA: TGCGCCAGCAGCTTGGACTTCTATGGCTACACCTTC

D gene: TRBD2
clone size: .
V gene: TRBV2
J gene: TRBJ2-3
CDR3 protein: CASTYAGGRADTQYF
CDR3 DNA: TGTGCCAGCACTTACGCGGGAGGGCGGGCAGATACGCAGTATTTT

D gene: TRBD2
clone size: .
V gene: TRBV5-4
J gene: TRBJ2-2
CDR3 protein: CASSPPGAGGRTGELFF
CDR3 DNA: TGTGCCAGCAGCCCGCCAGGTGCTGGCGGGAGAACCGGGGAGCTGTTTTTT

D gene: .
clone size: .
V gene: TRBV28
J gene: TRBJ2-1
CDR3 protein: CASSLSHSTGSSYNEQFF
CDR3 DNA: TGTGCCAGCAGTTTATCCCATTCTACAGGGAGCTCCTACAATGAGCAGTTCTTC

D gene: TRBD2
clone size: .
V gene: TRBV11-2
J gene: TRBJ2-1
CDR3 protein: CASSLGAGDYNEQFF
CDR3 DNA: TGTGCCAGCAGCTTAGGGGCGGGAGACTACAATGAGCAGTTCTTC

D gene: .
clone size: .
V gene: TRBV2
J gene: TRBJ2-7
CDR3 protein: CASKESYWTLSYEQYF
CDR3 DNA: TGTGCCAGCAAAGAATCGTATTGGACACTTTCCTACGAGCAGTACTTC

D gene: TRBD2
clone size: .
V gene: TRBV11-3
J gene: TRBJ2-1
CDR3 protein: CASSLGGRDDEQFF
CDR3 DNA: TGTGCCAGCAGCTTGGGCGGGAGGGATGATGAGCAGTTCTTC

D gene: TRBD1
clone size: .
V gene: TRBV28
J gene: TRBJ1-1
CDR3 protein: CASSHGTGPIGAFF
CDR3 DNA: TGTGCCAGCAGCCACGGGACAGGGCCGATCGGAGCTTTCTTT

D gene: .
clone size: .
V gene: TRBV14
J gene: TRBJ2-7
CDR3 protein: CASSSLGSRQYF
CDR3 DNA: TGTGCCAGCAGCAGCTTGGGTTCTAGGCAGTACTTC